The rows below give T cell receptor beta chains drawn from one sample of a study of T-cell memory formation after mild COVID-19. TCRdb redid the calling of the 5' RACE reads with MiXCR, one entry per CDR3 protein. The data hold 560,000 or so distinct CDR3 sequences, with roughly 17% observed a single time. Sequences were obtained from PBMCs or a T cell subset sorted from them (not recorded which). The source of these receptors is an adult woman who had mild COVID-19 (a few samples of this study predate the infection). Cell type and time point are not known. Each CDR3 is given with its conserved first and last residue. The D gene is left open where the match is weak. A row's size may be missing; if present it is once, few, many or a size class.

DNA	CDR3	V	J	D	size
TGCGCCAGCAGCCCGATAGGTAGGGACGAGCAGTACTTC	CASSPIGRDEQYF	TRBV4-1	TRBJ2-7	-	-
TGTGCCAGCAGCTTTGGGACAGTGTATAGCAATCAGCCCCAGCATTTT	CASSFGTVYSNQPQHF	TRBV7-2	TRBJ1-5	TRBD1	-
TGTGCCACCAGCAAACAGGACAGGGTGGATGAAAAACTGTTTTTT	CATSKQDRVDEKLFF	TRBV15	TRBJ1-4	TRBD1	few
TGCGCCAGCAGCTTTGACCCTAAGAGTGGCTACACCTTC	CASSFDPKSGYTF	TRBV5-1	TRBJ1-2	-	few
TGCAGTGCTTGGGGCGGGGGCACCTACGAGCAGTACTTC	CSAWGGGTYEQYF	TRBV20-1	TRBJ2-7	-	-
TGCAGTGCTAGAGGCTTCTTACCGGAGGCAGTTATGAACACTGAAGCTTTCTTT	CSARGFLPEAVMNTEAFF	TRBV20-1	TRBJ1-1	-	few
TGTGCCAGCAGTTTAGGAATCTACTACGAGCAGTACTTC	CASSLGIYYEQYF	TRBV27	TRBJ2-7	-	few
TGCGCCAGCAGCCCGGGCGGCGGGTTCCAAGAGACCCAGTACTTC	CASSPGGGFQETQYF	TRBV5-1	TRBJ2-5	-	once
TGCGCCAGCAGCTCGCTCCGGGACAGGGGTCACAATGAGCAGTTCTTC	CASSSLRDRGHNEQFF	TRBV5-1	TRBJ2-1	TRBD1	few
TGCGCCAGCAGCTTGGATCGGGCAGGGCAAGAGACCAAGTACTTC	CASSLDRAGQETKYF	TRBV5-1	TRBJ2-5	-	-
TGCGCCAGCAGCCAACCCCAAGCAAAGCCGGGGGCCCAGTACTTC	CASSQPQAKPGAQYF	TRBV4-1	TRBJ2-5	-	-
TGTGCCACCAGCGGGACTAGCGGGCCACGGAGGGAGCTGTTTTTT	CATSGTSGPRRELFF	TRBV24-1	TRBJ2-2	TRBD2	many
TGTGCCAGCAGTTTTGCACGGAGAAATGAGCAGTTCTTC	CASSFARRNEQFF	TRBV12-3/TRBV12-4	TRBJ2-1	-	few
TGTGCCACCAGGGGAGAAGCCGGTAGCGGGACAGTGGGAAATGAGCAGTTCTTC	CATRGEAGSGTVGNEQFF	TRBV24-1	TRBJ2-1	-	many
TGTGCCAGCAGCTTAGCAGGGGCCGTTATGCATGAGCAGTTCTTC	CASSLAGAVMHEQFF	TRBV7-6	TRBJ2-1	-	-
TGTGCCAGTAGTATTCGGTTTAGCGGGAGCTACGAGCAGTACTTC	CASSIRFSGSYEQYF	TRBV19	TRBJ2-7	TRBD2	few
TGTGCCAGCTCACCATCGGAGGGTTTGACTGAAGCTTTCTTT	CASSPSEGLTEAFF	TRBV18	TRBJ1-1	-	few
TGCAGTGCTAGCTCGCCGGGCACCTACGAGCAGTACTTC	CSASSPGTYEQYF	TRBV20-1	TRBJ2-7	-	-
TGTGCCAGCAGCAGAAAGGGACAGGGGTTCCCTGAAGCTTTCTTT	CASSRKGQGFPEAFF	TRBV7-9	TRBJ1-1	TRBD1	-
TGCAGTGCTAGAGATCACGGCAGGGGTGTAGCTGAAGCTTTCTTT	CSARDHGRGVAEAFF	TRBV20-1	TRBJ1-1	-	-
TGTGCCAGCAGCGGGAGACGTTTGTCGGGGACCGGGGAGCTGTTTTTT	CASSGRRLSGTGELFF	TRBV5-4	TRBJ2-2	-	-
TGTGCCAGCAGCTTAGGGAGGGGGTTCAACAATGAGCAGTTCTTC	CASSLGRGFNNEQFF	TRBV7-6	TRBJ2-1	-	few
TGTGCCAGCAGGGGGACAGGGGCACACTCTGGAAACACCATATATTTT	CASRGTGAHSGNTIYF	TRBV12-3/TRBV12-4	TRBJ1-3	TRBD1	-
TGTGCCACCAGCACTAAGACAGGGGGAATAATAGGAAACATTCAGTACTTC	CATSTKTGGIIGNIQYF	TRBV15	TRBJ2-4	TRBD1	-
TGCAGTGCTGGTCCGGGACAGCAAAGCACAGATACGCAGTATTTT	CSAGPGQQSTDTQYF	TRBV20-1	TRBJ2-3	TRBD1	few
TGTGCCAGCAGCTTACAATCCGGGGGGAACACTGAAGCTTTCTTT	CASSLQSGGNTEAFF	TRBV7-2	TRBJ1-1	-	-
TGTGCCAGTAACGGGGTTGAGACTGAAGCTTTCTTT	CASNGVETEAFF	TRBV19	TRBJ1-1	-	-
TGTGCCAGCATTCGGGAGCCCTACAATGAGCAGTTCTTC	CASIREPYNEQFF	TRBV12-3/TRBV12-4	TRBJ2-1	-	many
TGCGCCAGCAGCTTGTCGGGTGCATTAAGCTACACCTTC	CASSLSGALSYTF	TRBV5-1	TRBJ1-2	-	-
TGTGCCAGCACCCAGACGGAGGGCGCGGGGACTGAAGCTTTCTTT	CASTQTEGAGTEAFF	TRBV6-1	TRBJ1-1	-	-
TGTGCCATCTTCGGAGGGACGGATGGTGAAAAACTGTTTTTT	CAIFGGTDGEKLFF	TRBV2	TRBJ1-4	-	-
TGTGCCAGCAGCCAAGCTACTAGCGGGGACACCTACGAGCAGTACTTC	CASSQATSGDTYEQYF	TRBV3-1	TRBJ2-7	TRBD2	few
TGTGCCACCAGCAGAGAGGACGGGGGACAGGGTTGGTATGAGCAGTTCTTC	CATSREDGGQGWYEQFF	TRBV15	TRBJ2-1	TRBD1	-
TGCGCCAGCAGCTTGGCCAACAGGGCGGACACCGGGGAGCTGTTTTTT	CASSLANRADTGELFF	TRBV5-1	TRBJ2-2	-	few
TGTGCCAGCAGCCAAGGGGACAGGTCCAGCACAGATACGCAGTATTTT	CASSQGDRSSTDTQYF	TRBV4-2	TRBJ2-3	TRBD1	few
TGTGCCTGGGAGCCGGACAGCTCCTACGAGCAGTACTTC	CAWEPDSSYEQYF	TRBV30	TRBJ2-7	-	-
TGTGCCAGCAGTTACTCAGGCGGGCCCTCCTACGAGCAGTACTTC	CASSYSGGPSYEQYF	TRBV6-5	TRBJ2-7	-	-
TGCAGTGCTAGAGCCGGGACTAGTGTATCGGATACGCAGTATTTT	CSARAGTSVSDTQYF	TRBV20-1	TRBJ2-3	TRBD2	-
TGTGCCAGCAGAGGGGACTACTCCCAAGAGACCCAGTACTTC	CASRGDYSQETQYF	TRBV6-1	TRBJ2-5	TRBD2	-
TGTGCTAGTGGTTTATCGGGGGGCTACGAGCAGTACTTC	CASGLSGGYEQYF	TRBV12-5	TRBJ2-7	TRBD2	-